This T cell receptor beta chain was documented in a study of blood T cell repertoires in COVID-19 (dated by TCRdb to about 2020). Background for the entire study: Collaborator samples came from the United States, Italy and Spain and covered acute and convalescent phases of COVID-19. The prospective study material was composed of cDNA or gDNA derived from T cells, B-cell-depleted T cells, or PBMCs. Subjects who had been exposed to COVID-19, were actively infected with it, or had recovered from it provided the deeply sampled blood TCRbeta repertoires that made up the dataset. The repertoires were released in a freely available public database intended as a resource for research on the immune response to SARS-CoV-2. Samples were obtained from the ongoing ImmuneRACE study (first 160 participants) and from 1,200 or so subjects provided by 6 global collaborators. A de-identified subject ID, COVID-19 status, age in years and sex were almost always included in the sample metadata. HLA class I and class II types, where available, came from metadata supplied by the sample provider rather than from assay-based typing. Study-wide conclusions, independent of this receptor: The quantity of clinical and demographic metadata differed by source and by participant and was supplied without curation.

From its cysteine to its phenylalanine, the CDR3 spans 17 amino acids. The read is trimmed to its CDR3 DNA, 51 bases read in frame from base 1. CDR1 and CDR2 are read off the germline V gene as SGHVS and FNYEAQ. Clipping removes 1 base from V and 3 bases from J, with 9 as the unmatched junction base count. Each collaborating institution followed its own protocols to collect whole blood in K2EDTA tubes. For TCRbeta analysis, collaborators shipped samples as frozen whole blood, isolated PBMCs, or DNA extracted from either of those sample types. For this clone: Its antigen is not yet known. No clone much larger than this one lies a single base away; base qualities are absent.

The immunoSEQ Assay, a bias-controlled multiplex PCR, was used to amplify TCRbeta CDR3 regions from genomic DNA. The original methods were these. Within the assay, amplification of reference gene primers was used to estimate how many nucleated cells each sample contained. To quantify the absolute abundance of each unique TCRbeta CDR3 rearrangement, sequence reads were collapsed and filtered. For each sample, productive Simpson clonality was calculated as the square root of Simpson's diversity index across productive rearrangements. TCRdb took over this immuneACCESS table, retaining in-frame rearrangements with V and J assigned. Such tables are incomplete; in checked studies, under half of the missing clones stem from an unresolved V gene, and the remainder is unexplained. The DNA gave D and trimming, while V, J and clone size come from that table. For this sample the table gives 50,000 to 55,000 clones, of which more than 75% were detected only once. The top ten constitute about 6.7% of the sample.

The sequencing sample was made of peripheral blood. The rearrangement joined TRBV7-6 to TRBJ1-3, and TRBD1 matches 7 of the central bases. The receptor's source is a man between 50 and 59 years old with active COVID-19. The encoded CDR3 is CASSLVGTEKGGNTIYF. The DNA sequence is TGTGCCAGCAGCTTAGTCGGGACAGAAAAGGGTGGAAACACCATATATTTT. Beyond the CDR3, the reference TRBV7-6 and TRBJ1-3 genes provide the residues; the full variable domain reads: GAGVSQSPRYKVTKRGQDVALRCDPISGHVSLYWYRQALGQGPEFLTYFNYEAQQDKSGLPNDRFSAERPEGSISTLTIQRTEQRDSAMYRCASSLVGTEKGGNTIYFGEGSWLTVV.